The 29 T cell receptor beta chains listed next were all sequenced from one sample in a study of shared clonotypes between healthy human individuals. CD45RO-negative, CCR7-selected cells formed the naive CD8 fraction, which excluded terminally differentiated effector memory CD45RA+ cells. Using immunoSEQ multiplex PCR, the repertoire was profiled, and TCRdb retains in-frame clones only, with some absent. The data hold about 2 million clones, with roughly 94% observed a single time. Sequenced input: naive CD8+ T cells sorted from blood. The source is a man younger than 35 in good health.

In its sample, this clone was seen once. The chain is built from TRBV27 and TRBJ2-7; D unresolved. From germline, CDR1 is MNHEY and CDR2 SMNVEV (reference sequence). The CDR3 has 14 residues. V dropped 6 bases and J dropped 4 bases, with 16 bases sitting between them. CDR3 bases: TGTGCCAGCAGCTCGTATCGGGCAGAATACGAGCAGTACTTC. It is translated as CASSSYRAEYEQYF.

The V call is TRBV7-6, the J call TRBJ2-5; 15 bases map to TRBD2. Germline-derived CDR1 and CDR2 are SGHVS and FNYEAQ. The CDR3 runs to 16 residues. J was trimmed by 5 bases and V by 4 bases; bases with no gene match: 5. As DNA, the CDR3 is TGTGCCAGCAGCTCAGGACTAGCGGGGGGGCCGGAGACCCAGTACTTC. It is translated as CASSSGLAGGPETQYF. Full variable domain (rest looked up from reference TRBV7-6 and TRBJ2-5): GAGVSQSPRYKVTKRGQDVALRCDPISGHVSLYWYRQALGQGPEFLTYFNYEAQQDKSGLPNDRFSAERPEGSISTLTIQRTEQRDSAMYRCASSSGLAGGPETQYFGPGTRLLVL.

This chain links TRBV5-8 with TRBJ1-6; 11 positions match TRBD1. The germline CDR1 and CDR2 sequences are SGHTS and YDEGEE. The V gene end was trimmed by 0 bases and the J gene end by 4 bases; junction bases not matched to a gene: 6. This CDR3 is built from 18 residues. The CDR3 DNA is TGTGCCAGCAGCTTGGTTGGACAGGGGGCTCAGTATAATTCACCCCTCCACTTT. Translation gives CASSLVGQGAQYNSPLHF.

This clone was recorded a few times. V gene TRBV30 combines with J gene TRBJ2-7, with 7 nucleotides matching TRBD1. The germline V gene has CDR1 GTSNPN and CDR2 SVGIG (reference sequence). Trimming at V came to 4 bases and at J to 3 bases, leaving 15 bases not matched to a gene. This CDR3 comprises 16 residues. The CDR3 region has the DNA TGTGCCTGGACCCCCTTCCGGGACAGTACGTTCTACGAGCAGTACTTC. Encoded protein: CAWTPFRDSTFYEQYF.

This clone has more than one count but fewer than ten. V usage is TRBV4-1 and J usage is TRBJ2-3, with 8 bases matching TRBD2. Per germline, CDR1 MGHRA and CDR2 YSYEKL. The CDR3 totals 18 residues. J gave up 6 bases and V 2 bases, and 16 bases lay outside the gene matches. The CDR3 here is CASSQILPAGAVGDTQYF. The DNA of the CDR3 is TGCGCCAGCAGCCAAATTTTGCCAGCGGGAGCGGTGGGGGATACGCAGTATTTT.

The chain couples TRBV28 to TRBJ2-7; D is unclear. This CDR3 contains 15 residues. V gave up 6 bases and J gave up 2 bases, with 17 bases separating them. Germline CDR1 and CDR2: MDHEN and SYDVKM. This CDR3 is CASSSPPDVAYEQYF. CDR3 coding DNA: TGTGCCAGCAGCTCCCCCCCCGACGTAGCCTACGAGCAGTACTTC.

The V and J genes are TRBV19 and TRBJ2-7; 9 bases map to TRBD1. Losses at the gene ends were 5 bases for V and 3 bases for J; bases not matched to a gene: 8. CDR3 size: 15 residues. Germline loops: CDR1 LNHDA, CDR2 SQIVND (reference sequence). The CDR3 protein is CASSPQTGGIYEQYF. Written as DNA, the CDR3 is TGTGCCAGTAGTCCTCAGACAGGGGGGATCTACGAGCAGTACTTC.

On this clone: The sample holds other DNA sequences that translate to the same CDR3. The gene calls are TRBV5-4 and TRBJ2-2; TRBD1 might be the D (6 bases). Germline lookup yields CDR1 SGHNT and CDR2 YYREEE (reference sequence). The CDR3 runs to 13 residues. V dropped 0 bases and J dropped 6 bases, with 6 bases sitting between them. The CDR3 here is CASSLEGAGELFF. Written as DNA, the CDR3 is TGTGCCAGCAGCTTGGAGGGGGCCGGGGAGCTGTTTTTT.

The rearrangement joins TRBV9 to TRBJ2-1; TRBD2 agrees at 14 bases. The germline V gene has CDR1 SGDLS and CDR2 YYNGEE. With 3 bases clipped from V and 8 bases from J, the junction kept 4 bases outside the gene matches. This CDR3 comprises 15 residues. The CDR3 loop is CASSGLAGGADEQFF. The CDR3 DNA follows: TGTGCCAGCAGCGGACTAGCGGGGGGGGCCGATGAGCAGTTCTTC.

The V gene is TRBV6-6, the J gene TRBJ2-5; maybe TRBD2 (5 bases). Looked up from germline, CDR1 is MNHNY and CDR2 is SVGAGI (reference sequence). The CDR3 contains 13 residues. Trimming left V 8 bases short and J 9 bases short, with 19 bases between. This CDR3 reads CASGMDLLGAQYF. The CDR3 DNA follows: TGTGCCAGCGGGATGGACCTTCTCGGGGCCCAGTACTTC.

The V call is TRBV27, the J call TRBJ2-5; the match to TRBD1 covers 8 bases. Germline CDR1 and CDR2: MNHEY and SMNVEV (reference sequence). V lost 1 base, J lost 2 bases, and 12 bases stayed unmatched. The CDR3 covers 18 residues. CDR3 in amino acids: CASSLLAPTGVVQETQYF. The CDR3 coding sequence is TGTGCCAGCAGTTTATTGGCCCCGACAGGGGTAGTACAAGAGACCCAGTACTTC.

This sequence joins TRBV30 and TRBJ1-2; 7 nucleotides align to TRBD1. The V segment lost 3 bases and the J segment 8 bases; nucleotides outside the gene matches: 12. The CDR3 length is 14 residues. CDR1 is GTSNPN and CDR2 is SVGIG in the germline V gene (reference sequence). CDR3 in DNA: TGTGCCTGGAGCCGAAGTACAGGGGTGTTCGGCTACACCTTC. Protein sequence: CAWSRSTGVFGYTF.

The CDR3 DNA reads as TGTGCCAGCAGTCCCGGGGAGGGGGCAATTTTCAATCAGCCCCAGCATTTT. Translation gives CASSPGEGAIFNQPQHF. The V call is TRBV7-6, the J call TRBJ1-5, with 7 nucleotides matching TRBD1. Germline V gives CDR1 SGHVS, CDR2 FNYEAQ. After removal of 6 bases from V and 3 bases from J, the junction contained 14 bases not matched to a gene. The CDR3 length is 17 residues. The variable domain in full, with the rest retrieved from reference TRBV7-6 and TRBJ1-5, is GAGVSQSPRYKVTKRGQDVALRCDPISGHVSLYWYRQALGQGPEFLTYFNYEAQQDKSGLPNDRFSAERPEGSISTLTIQRTEQRDSAMYRCASSPGEGAIFNQPQHFGDGTRLSIL.

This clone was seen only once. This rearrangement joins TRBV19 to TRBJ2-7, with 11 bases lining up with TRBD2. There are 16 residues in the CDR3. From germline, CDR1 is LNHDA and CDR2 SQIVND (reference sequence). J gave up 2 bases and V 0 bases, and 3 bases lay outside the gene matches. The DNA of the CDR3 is TGTGCCAGTAGTATAGATGTAGCGGGAGGGGCCTACGAGCAGTACTTC. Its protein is CASSIDVAGGAYEQYF. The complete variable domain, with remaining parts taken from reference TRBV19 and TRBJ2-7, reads DGGITQSPKYLFRKEGQNVTLSCEQNLNHDAMYWYRQDPGQGLRLIYYSQIVNDFQKGDIAEGYSVSREKKESFPLTVTSAQKNPTAFYLCASSIDVAGGAYEQYFGPGTRLTVT.

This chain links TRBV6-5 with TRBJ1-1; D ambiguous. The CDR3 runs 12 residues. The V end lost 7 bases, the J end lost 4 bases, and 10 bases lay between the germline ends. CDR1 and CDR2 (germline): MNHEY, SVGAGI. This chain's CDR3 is CASTGSSTEAFF. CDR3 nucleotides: TGTGCCAGCACTGGCAGCTCCACTGAAGCTTTCTTT.

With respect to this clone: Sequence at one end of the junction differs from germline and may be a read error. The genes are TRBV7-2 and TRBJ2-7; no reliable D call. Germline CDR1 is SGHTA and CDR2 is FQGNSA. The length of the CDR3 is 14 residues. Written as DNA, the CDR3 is TGCGCCAGCAACGACCAAGGTTGGCCGTACGAGCAGTACTTC. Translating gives CASNDQGWPYEQYF. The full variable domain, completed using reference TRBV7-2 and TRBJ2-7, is GAGVSQSPSNKVTEKGKDVELRCDPISGHTALYWYRQSLGQGLEFLIYFQGNSAPDKSGLPSDRFSAERTGGSVSTLTIQRTQQEDSAVYLCASNDQGWPYEQYFGPGTRLTVT.

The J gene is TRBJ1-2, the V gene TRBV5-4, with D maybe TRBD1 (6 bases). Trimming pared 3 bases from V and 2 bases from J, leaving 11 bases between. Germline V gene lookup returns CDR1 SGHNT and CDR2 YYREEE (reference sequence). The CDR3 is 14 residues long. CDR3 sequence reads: CASSSWTVNYGYTF. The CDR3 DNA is TGTGCCAGCAGCTCCTGGACAGTAAACTATGGCTACACCTTC.

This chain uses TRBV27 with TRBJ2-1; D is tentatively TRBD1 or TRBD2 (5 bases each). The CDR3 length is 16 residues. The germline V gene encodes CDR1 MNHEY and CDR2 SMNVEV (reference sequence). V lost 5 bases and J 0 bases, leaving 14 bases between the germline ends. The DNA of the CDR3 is TGTGCCAGCAGTCTGGGGACGCCCCTCTCCTACAATGAGCAGTTCTTC. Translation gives CASSLGTPLSYNEQFF.

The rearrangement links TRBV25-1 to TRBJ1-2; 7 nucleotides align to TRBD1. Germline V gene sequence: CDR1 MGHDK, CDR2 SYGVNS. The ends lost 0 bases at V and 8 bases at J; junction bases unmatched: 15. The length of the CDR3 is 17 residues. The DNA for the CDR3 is TGTGCCAGCAGTGAATACCCCGACAGGGTAACCTTTGAGGGCTACACCTTC. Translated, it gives CASSEYPDRVTFEGYTF.

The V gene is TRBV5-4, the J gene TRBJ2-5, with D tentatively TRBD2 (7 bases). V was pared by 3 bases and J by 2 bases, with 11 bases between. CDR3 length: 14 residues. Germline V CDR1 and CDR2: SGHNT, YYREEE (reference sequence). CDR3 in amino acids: CASSWGGLQETQYF. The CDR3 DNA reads TGTGCCAGCAGCTGGGGGGGGCTTCAAGAGACCCAGTACTTC.

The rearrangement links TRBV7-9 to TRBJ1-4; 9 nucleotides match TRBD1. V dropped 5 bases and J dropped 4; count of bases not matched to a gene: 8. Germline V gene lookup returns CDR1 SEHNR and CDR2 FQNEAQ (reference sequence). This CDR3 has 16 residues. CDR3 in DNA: TGTGCCAGCAGCCACGGGACAGGGCCGTTTAATGAAAAACTGTTTTTT. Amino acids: CASSHGTGPFNEKLFF.

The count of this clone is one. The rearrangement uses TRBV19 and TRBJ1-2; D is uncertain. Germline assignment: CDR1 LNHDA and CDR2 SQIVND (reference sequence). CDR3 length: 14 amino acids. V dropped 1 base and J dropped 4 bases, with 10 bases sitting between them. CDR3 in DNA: TGTGCCAGTAGTATAGGAGTAGGACCCTATGGCTACACCTTC. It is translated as CASSIGVGPYGYTF. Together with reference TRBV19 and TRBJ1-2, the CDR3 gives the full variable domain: DGGITQSPKYLFRKEGQNVTLSCEQNLNHDAMYWYRQDPGQGLRLIYYSQIVNDFQKGDIAEGYSVSREKKESFPLTVTSAQKNPTAFYLCASSIGVGPYGYTFGSGTRLTVV.

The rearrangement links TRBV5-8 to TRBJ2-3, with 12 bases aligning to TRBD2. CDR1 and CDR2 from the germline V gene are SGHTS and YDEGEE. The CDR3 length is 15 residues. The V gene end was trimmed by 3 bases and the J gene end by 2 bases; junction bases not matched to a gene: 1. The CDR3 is CASSSSGRDTDTQYF. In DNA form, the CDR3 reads TGTGCCAGCAGCTCTAGCGGGAGGGACACAGATACGCAGTATTTT.

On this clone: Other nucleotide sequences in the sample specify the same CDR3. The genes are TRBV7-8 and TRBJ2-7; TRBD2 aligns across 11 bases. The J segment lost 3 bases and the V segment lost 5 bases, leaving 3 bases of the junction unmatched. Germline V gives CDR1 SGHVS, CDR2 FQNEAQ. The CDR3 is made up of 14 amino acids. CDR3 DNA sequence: TGTGCCAGCAGCCCCACTAGCGGGAGCTACGAGCAGTACTTC. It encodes CASSPTSGSYEQYF.

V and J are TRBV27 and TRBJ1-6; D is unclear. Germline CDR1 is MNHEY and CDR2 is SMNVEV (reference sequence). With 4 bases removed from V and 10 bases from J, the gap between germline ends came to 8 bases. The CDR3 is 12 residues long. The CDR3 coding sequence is TGTGCCAGCAGTTCAGTCAGGTCACCCCTCCACTTT. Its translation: CASSSVRSPLHF.

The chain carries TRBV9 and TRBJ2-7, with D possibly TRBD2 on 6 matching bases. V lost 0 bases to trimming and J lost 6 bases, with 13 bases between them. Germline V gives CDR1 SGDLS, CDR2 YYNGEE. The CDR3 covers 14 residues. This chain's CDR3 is CASSVGGLSPEQYF. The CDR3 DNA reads TGTGCCAGCAGCGTAGGGGGACTGAGCCCCGAGCAGTACTTC. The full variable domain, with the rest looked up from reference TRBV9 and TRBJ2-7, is DSGVTQTPKHLITATGQRVTLRCSPRSGDLSVYWYQQSLDQGLQFLIQYYNGEERAKGNILERFSAQQFPDLHSELNLSSLELGDSALYFCASSVGGLSPEQYFGPGTRLTVT.

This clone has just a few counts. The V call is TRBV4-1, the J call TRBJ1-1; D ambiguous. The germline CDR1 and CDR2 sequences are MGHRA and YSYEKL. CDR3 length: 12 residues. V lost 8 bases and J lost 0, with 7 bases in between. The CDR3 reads CASRTMNTEAFF. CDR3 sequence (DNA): TGCGCCAGCCGGACGATGAACACTGAAGCTTTCTTT.

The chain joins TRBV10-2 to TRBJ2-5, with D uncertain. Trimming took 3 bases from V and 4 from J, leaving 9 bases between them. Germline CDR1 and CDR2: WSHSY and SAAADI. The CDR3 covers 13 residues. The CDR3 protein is CASSDLGIETQYF. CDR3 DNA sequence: TGCGCCAGCAGTGATCTGGGGATAGAGACCCAGTACTTC.

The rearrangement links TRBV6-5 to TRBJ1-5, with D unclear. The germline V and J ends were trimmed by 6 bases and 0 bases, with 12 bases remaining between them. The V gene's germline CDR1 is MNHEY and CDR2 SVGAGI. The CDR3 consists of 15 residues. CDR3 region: CASSENVYSNQPQHF. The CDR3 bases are TGTGCCAGCAGCGAGAACGTGTATAGCAATCAGCCCCAGCATTTT.